The rows below give T cell receptor beta chains drawn from one sample of a study of T cell repertoires in cytomegalovirus infection. TCRdb called the reads again in MiXCR, with one record for every CDR3 protein. The sample comprises about 180,000 distinct CDR3 sequences, about a sixth of which are singletons, and roughly 24% rests with the top ten. The sequenced material came from CD8+ T cells from PBMCs. The receptor source for this set is a human donor in good health (CMV status not recorded). Some clones in this sample may be carry-over from other donors' samples. CDR3s include the opening cysteine and the closing phenylalanine or tryptophan. Fields, in order: clone size, V gene, D gene, J gene, CDR3 DNA, CDR3 protein. The D gene is left open where the match is weak. Clone size is not always given. Where it is, it says once, few, many or a class for expanded clones.

clone size: -; V gene: TRBV28; D gene: -; J gene: TRBJ2-1; CDR3 DNA: TGTGCCAGCAGAGGAGGCTACAATGAGCAGTTCTTC; CDR3 protein: CASRGGYNEQFF
clone size: -; V gene: TRBV24-1; D gene: -; J gene: TRBJ2-1; CDR3 DNA: TGTGCCACCAGCGAAGGACCCTACTCCTACAATGAGCAGTTCTTC; CDR3 protein: CATSEGPYSYNEQFF
clone size: -; V gene: TRBV30; D gene: -; J gene: TRBJ1-6; CDR3 DNA: TGTGCCTGGAGTGAGTTGAGCTCCTATAATTCACCCCTCCACTTT; CDR3 protein: CAWSELSSYNSPLHF
clone size: few; V gene: TRBV11-2; D gene: -; J gene: TRBJ2-3; CDR3 DNA: TGTGCCAGCAGAGGGGGGCTTGCACCAGATACGCAGTATTTT; CDR3 protein: CASRGGLAPDTQYF
clone size: -; V gene: TRBV7-2; D gene: TRBD1; J gene: TRBJ1-5; CDR3 DNA: TGTGCCAGCAGCTCCGAGGCAGGGGGCGATCAGCCCCAGCATTTT; CDR3 protein: CASSSEAGGDQPQHF
clone size: -; V gene: TRBV6-5; D gene: -; J gene: TRBJ2-1; CDR3 DNA: TGTGCCAGCAGCTTACGCGGGACGCCCGAGGGGAATGAGCAGTTCTTC; CDR3 protein: CASSLRGTPEGNEQFF
clone size: few; V gene: TRBV29-1; D gene: -; J gene: TRBJ2-1; CDR3 DNA: TGCAGCGTCCGATCGAGAGGATCCTACAATGAGCAGTTCTTC; CDR3 protein: CSVRSRGSYNEQFF
clone size: few; V gene: TRBV7-2; D gene: TRBD1; J gene: TRBJ2-1; CDR3 DNA: TGTGCCAGCAGCACCCCGGGACAGGGTACCTACAATGAGCAGTTCTTC; CDR3 protein: CASSTPGQGTYNEQFF
clone size: -; V gene: TRBV12-3/TRBV12-4; D gene: TRBD2; J gene: TRBJ2-3; CDR3 DNA: TGTGCCAGCAGTTTAATGGCGGGGGGTGATACGCAGTATTTT; CDR3 protein: CASSLMAGGDTQYF
clone size: -; V gene: TRBV7-8; D gene: -; J gene: TRBJ2-1; CDR3 DNA: TGTTCCAGCGAGGTGAGGGGGTTGGAAGTTGAGCAGTTCTTC; CDR3 protein: CSSEVRGLEVEQFF
clone size: few; V gene: TRBV29-1; D gene: TRBD2; J gene: TRBJ2-1; CDR3 DNA: TGCAGCGTGTTAGGACTAGCGGGGGGCAATGAGCAGTTCTTC; CDR3 protein: CSVLGLAGGNEQFF
clone size: few; V gene: TRBV15; D gene: TRBD2; J gene: TRBJ2-1; CDR3 DNA: TGTGCCACCAGCAGAGATTGGGAAGGGCCAGCGGGGGCTGAGGAGCAGTTCTTC; CDR3 protein: CATSRDWEGPAGAEEQFF
clone size: -; V gene: TRBV6-5; D gene: -; J gene: TRBJ2-5; CDR3 DNA: TGTGACAGCAGTTACGGGATTAGGCAGCAATGGACCCAGTACTTC; CDR3 protein: CDSSYGIRQQWTQYF
clone size: -; V gene: TRBV7-9; D gene: -; J gene: TRBJ1-4; CDR3 DNA: TGTGCCAGCAGCCGAGGATCTGAAAAACTGTTTTTT; CDR3 protein: CASSRGSEKLFF
clone size: few; V gene: TRBV4-1; D gene: -; J gene: TRBJ1-1; CDR3 DNA: TGCGCCAGCAGCCAACACGCAGTGAACACTGAAGCTTTCTTT; CDR3 protein: CASSQHAVNTEAFF
clone size: -; V gene: TRBV6-2/TRBV6-3; D gene: -; J gene: TRBJ1-1; CDR3 DNA: TGTGCCAGCAGTTACTCGAGTTGGCCTACGAACACTGAAGCTTTCTTT; CDR3 protein: CASSYSSWPTNTEAFF
clone size: few; V gene: TRBV5-1; D gene: -; J gene: TRBJ1-1; CDR3 DNA: TGCGCCAGCAGCTTGGGACACCCGGGGGCTGAAGCTTTCTTT; CDR3 protein: CASSLGHPGAEAFF
clone size: -; V gene: TRBV6-5; D gene: TRBD1; J gene: TRBJ1-1; CDR3 DNA: TGTGCCAGCCTTTATCCCCAGGGGGGGAACACTGAAGCTTTCTTT; CDR3 protein: CASLYPQGGNTEAFF
clone size: -; V gene: TRBV2; D gene: -; J gene: TRBJ1-1; CDR3 DNA: TGTGCCAGCAGTGAATATCAGGGAGGGTTGAACACTGAAGCTTTCTTT; CDR3 protein: CASSEYQGGLNTEAFF
clone size: -; V gene: TRBV5-6; D gene: -; J gene: TRBJ1-1; CDR3 DNA: TGTGCCAGCAGCTTAGAGACAGAAGCTTTCTTT; CDR3 protein: CASSLETEAFF
clone size: -; V gene: TRBV6-2/TRBV6-3; D gene: TRBD1; J gene: TRBJ2-1; CDR3 DNA: TGTGCCAGCAGTCCCCCGGGACAGAGAGCTCGCAATGAGCAGTTCTTC; CDR3 protein: CASSPPGQRARNEQFF
clone size: -; V gene: TRBV12-3/TRBV12-4; D gene: -; J gene: TRBJ2-1; CDR3 DNA: TGTGCCAGCAGTTTAGGACTCCTATACAATGAGCAGTTCTTC; CDR3 protein: CASSLGLLYNEQFF
clone size: -; V gene: TRBV29-1; D gene: -; J gene: TRBJ2-1; CDR3 DNA: TGCAGCGTGGCCGGGAGTACCTACAATGAGCAGTTCTTC; CDR3 protein: CSVAGSTYNEQFF
clone size: -; V gene: TRBV19; D gene: -; J gene: TRBJ2-7; CDR3 DNA: TGTGCCAGTAGTATTGGGCTCACCAGGGGTGACGAGCAGTACTTC; CDR3 protein: CASSIGLTRGDEQYF
clone size: -; V gene: TRBV7-9; D gene: TRBD1; J gene: TRBJ1-1; CDR3 DNA: TGTGCCAGCAGCCCATTCGCAGGGGGCGCGAGGACTGAAGCTTTCTTT; CDR3 protein: CASSPFAGGARTEAFF
clone size: -; V gene: TRBV7-2; D gene: TRBD2; J gene: TRBJ2-5; CDR3 DNA: TGTGCCAGCAGCTTATCGAGCGGGGGGGACCAGACCCAGTACTTC; CDR3 protein: CASSLSSGGDQTQYF
clone size: -; V gene: TRBV7-2; D gene: TRBD2; J gene: TRBJ2-3; CDR3 DNA: TGTGCCAGCAGCTTAGGAAGACCGGGACTAGGGAATCTCACAGATACGCAGTATTTT; CDR3 protein: CASSLGRPGLGNLTDTQYF
clone size: few; V gene: TRBV4-1; D gene: -; J gene: TRBJ2-3; CDR3 DNA: TGCGCCAGCAGCCAAGATAAGGGCAGCACAGATACGCAGTATTTT; CDR3 protein: CASSQDKGSTDTQYF